Shown below are 27 T cell receptor beta chains from a single sample sequenced in a study of blood T cells in healthy people across ages. With a J-beta primer mix and a sample-barcoded 5' primer, a second PCR ran about 7 to 12 cycles. MiXCR, applied by TCRdb to the 5' RACE reads, yields one record per CDR3 protein. The profile shows about 1.6 million distinct CDR3 sequences, around 35% of them singletons. The material sequenced was blood. The receptors were gathered from a young woman in good health.

Points on this clonotype: The missing conserved phenylalanine or tryptophan at the end of this CDR3 makes a read error likely. No DNA is shown, since the ends of the CDR3 on it are uncertain; the CDR3 is the one TCRdb lists. This chain joins TRBV5-1 and TRBJ2-1; the D segment call TRBD1 is taken from the table without a DNA check. Including both end residues, the CDR3 is 14 amino acids long. CDR1 and CDR2 from the germline V gene are SGHRS and YFSETQ. The CDR3 loop reads CASSHRGRGTLMLL.

There are a few counts of this clonotype. This may stem from a read error, because a much larger clone lies one nucleotide away. The gene calls are TRBV15 and TRBJ2-1; D may be TRBD1 (6 bases). V was clipped by 5 bases and J by 0 bases, with 8 bases between them. The CDR3 runs 14 residues. Germline CDR1 is LNHNV and CDR2 is YYDKDF (reference sequence). The CDR3: CATSQGSSYNEQFF. DNA of the CDR3: TGTGCCACCAGCCAGGGGAGCTCCTACAATGAGCAGTTCTTC.

The rearrangement joins TRBV28 to TRBJ2-5; TRBD2 matches 16 bases. From germline, CDR1 is MDHEN and CDR2 SYDVKM. The CDR3 sequence is 18 residues long. V trimming: 6 bases; J trimming: 4 bases; junction bases outside the gene matches: 11. The CDR3 loop is CASSPIPGLAGGPETQYF. Written as DNA, the CDR3 is TGTGCCAGCAGCCCGATACCGGGACTAGCGGGAGGGCCAGAGACCCAGTACTTC.

This clonotype has a count of ten or more. This chain uses TRBV5-1 with TRBJ2-1; TRBD2 aligns across 10 bases. The V and J ends lost 4 bases and 8 bases, in that order; junction bases with no gene match: 12. Germline CDR1 and CDR2: SGHRS and YFSETQ. This CDR3 is 16 amino acids long. The CDR3 sequence: CASSLTLGTSVYEQFF. The CDR3 coding sequence is TGCGCCAGCAGCCTGACCTTAGGGACTAGCGTATATGAGCAGTTCTTC.

The DNA for the CDR3 is TGTGCCAGCGGGGGGACTAGCGGGGGGGGCATGAAAACAGATACGCAGTATTTT. Its translation: CASGGTSGGGMKTDTQYF. V usage is TRBV27 and J usage is TRBJ2-3, with 16 positions matching TRBD2. CDR1 is MNHEY, CDR2 SMNVEV, per germline (reference sequence). V shed 8 bases and J 3 bases; nucleotides not matched to a gene: 11. The CDR3 sequence is 18 residues long.

This clonotype appeared many times. The chain employs TRBV29-1 and TRBJ2-7; perhaps TRBD1 as D (6 bases). Germline CDR1 is SQVTM and CDR2 is ANQGSEA. Trimming took 6 bases from V and 7 from J, leaving 25 bases between them. The CDR3 runs 15 residues. Written as DNA, the CDR3 is TGCAGCGTACCCCGGGCCGGGACAACTCATGGAGAGCAGTACTTC. Translation: CSVPRAGTTHGEQYF.

Comment on this clonotype: An end of the junction does not agree with germline; a read error may underlie this. CDR3 sequence (DNA): TGTGCCAGCAGTGAAATGGCAGGGCCGAAAACCGGGAAGCTGTTTTTT. Its translation: CASSEMAGPKTGKLFF. The chain combines TRBV6-1 with TRBJ2-2, with D perhaps given as TRBD1 or TRBD2 (5 bases each). The germline V gene encodes CDR1 MNHNS and CDR2 SASEGT. CDR3 size: 16 residues.

The V call is TRBV2, the J call TRBJ2-7, with 7 bases matching TRBD2. The end of the DNA is better explained by TRBJ2-5, so the J call may be wrong. The CDR3 runs 17 residues. Germline V CDR1 and CDR2: SNHLY, FYNNEI. This chain's CDR3 is CASSVRGGGDREETQYF. CDR3 in DNA: TGTGCCAGCAGTGTCCGAGGTGGGGGGGATCGGGAGGAGACCCAGTACTTC.

The chain carries TRBV18 and TRBJ2-1, with 10 bases lining up with TRBD1. V shed 3 bases and J 6 bases; nucleotides not matched to a gene: 14. This CDR3 is 18 amino acids long. Looked up from germline, CDR1 is KGHSH and CDR2 is LQKENI. The DNA of the CDR3 is TGTGCCAGCTCACCCACCTTTGGAGGGACAGGGGCGATCAATGAGCAGTTCTTC. Its protein product is CASSPTFGGTGAINEQFF.

The chain is built from TRBV6-6 and TRBJ2-7, with TRBD2 identical over 8 bases. This CDR3 contains 15 residues. CDR1 and CDR2 from the germline V gene are MNHNY and SVGAGI (reference sequence). The V gene end was trimmed by 6 bases and the J gene end by 4 bases; junction bases not matched to a gene: 11. CDR3 nucleotide sequence: TGTGCCAGCAGCCGGGGGGGGGCTGGAGGTTACGAGCAGTACTTC. Translation gives CASSRGGAGGYEQYF.

V gene TRBV10-2 combines with J gene TRBJ2-7, with 12 positions matching TRBD1. V was pared by 7 bases and J by 4 bases, with 8 bases of the junction left unmatched. CDR3 length: 15 amino acids. Germline V gene data show CDR1 as WSHSY and CDR2 as SAAADI. CDR3 bases: TGCGCCAGCACCCCGGGACAGGGGGCTGGATACGAGCAGTACTTC. It codes for CASTPGQGAGYEQYF.

A remark on this clonotype: A much larger clone lies a single base off, so this may be a read error. The genes are TRBV10-3 and TRBJ2-1; a possible D gene is TRBD1 (5 bases). CDR3 size: 15 residues. Trimming pared 4 bases from V and 7 bases from J, leaving 17 bases between. Per germline, CDR1 ENHRY and CDR2 SYGVKD. The CDR3 DNA is TGTGCCATCAGTGTCGAACAGGTCGATAGGAATGAGCAGTTCTTC. Translating it yields CAISVEQVDRNEQFF.

The genes are TRBV6-1 and TRBJ1-1; possible D gene TRBD1, 5 bases. The CDR3 extends over 13 amino acids. Germline V gene data show CDR1 as MNHNS and CDR2 as SASEGT. Trimming took 6 bases from V and 4 from J, leaving 12 bases between them. CDR3 region: CASSKTEFTEAFF. The CDR3 bases are TGTGCCAGCAGCAAGACAGAGTTCACTGAAGCTTTCTTT.

The chain joins TRBV4-1 to TRBJ1-1; D is ambiguous. Trimming left V 1 base short and J 8 bases short, with 17 bases between. This CDR3 contains 15 residues. The V gene's germline CDR1 is MGHRA and CDR2 YSYEKL. CDR3 in DNA: TGCGCCAGCAGCCAAGTATTCTCTCTAAGGGAGGAAGCTTTCTTT. Translating it yields CASSQVFSLREEAFF.

V and J are TRBV27 and TRBJ2-5, with D perhaps being TRBD1 or TRBD2 (5 bases each). The J call may be faulty, since TRBJ2-7 better matches the DNA end. The germline V gene encodes CDR1 MNHEY and CDR2 SMNVEV (reference sequence). The CDR3 extends over 14 amino acids. CDR3 amino acids: CASSLSWGRYEQYF. For the CDR3, the DNA is TGTGCCAGCAGTTTATCGTGGGGGAGATACGAGCAGTACTTC.

The rearrangement joins TRBV4-1 to TRBJ2-1; 9 bases are a match to TRBD2. Germline assignment: CDR1 MGHRA and CDR2 YSYEKL. The V and J ends lost 4 bases and 10 bases, in that order; junction bases with no gene match: 20. The CDR3 consists of 18 residues. In DNA form, the CDR3 reads TGCGCCAGCAGCCTGGCTCCGACTAGCGGAACGAGGGAGCGGGAGCAGTTCTTC. Translated, it gives CASSLAPTSGTREREQFF.

The DNA for the CDR3 is TGTGCCAGCAGTTTAGTATTTGGAGGCGGGGTACAAGAGACCCAGTACTTC. Amino acids: CASSLVFGGGVQETQYF. This rearrangement joins TRBV27 to TRBJ2-5; D possibly corresponds to TRBD2 (6 bases). Per the germline V gene, CDR1 is MNHEY and CDR2 is SMNVEV (reference sequence). The CDR3 spans 17 residues. With 2 bases removed from V and 2 bases from J, the gap between germline ends came to 18 bases.

The chain recombines TRBV12-3 or TRBV12-4 with TRBJ2-5; 8 bases are shared with TRBD2. The CDR3 sequence is 15 residues long. J was trimmed by 0 bases and V by 1 base; bases with no gene match: 1. This chain's CDR3 is CASSLGGGNQETQYF. The CDR3 DNA reads TGTGCCAGCAGTTTAGGCGGGGGGAACCAAGAGACCCAGTACTTC.

V usage is TRBV7-8 and J usage is TRBJ2-1; 11 bases agree with TRBD1. Germline V gene lookup returns CDR1 SGHVS and CDR2 FQNEAQ. The CDR3 loop spans 14 amino acids. The J segment lost 10 bases and the V segment lost 5 bases, leaving 7 bases of the junction unmatched. CDR3 loop: CASSDWTGGKEQFF. CDR3 in DNA: TGTGCCAGCAGCGACTGGACAGGGGGCAAGGAGCAGTTCTTC.

The chain recombines TRBV7-9 with TRBJ2-3; a weak D match, TRBD2 (5 bases). This CDR3 has 14 residues. V gave up 1 base and J gave up 9 bases, with 14 bases separating them. Germline assignment: CDR1 SEHNR and CDR2 FQNEAQ (reference sequence). CDR3 loop: CASSLEPHRGTQYF. CDR3 DNA sequence: TGTGCCAGCAGCTTAGAGCCCCATCGAGGGACGCAGTATTTT. The full variable domain, its missing parts supplied by reference TRBV7-9 and TRBJ2-3, is DTGVSQNPRHKITKRGQNVTFRCDPISEHNRLYWYRQTLGQGPEFLTYFQNEAQLEKSRLLSDRFSAERPKGSFSTLEIQRTEQGDSAMYLCASSLEPHRGTQYFGPGTRLTVL.

V gene TRBV5-1 combines with J gene TRBJ2-3; TRBD2 matches 7 bases. The trim removed 6 bases at V and 3 bases at J, leaving 10 bases unmatched. The CDR3 sequence is 15 residues long. In germline, CDR1 is SGHRS, CDR2 YFSETQ. The CDR3 coding sequence is TGCGCCAGCACCAAAACTAGCGACATGACAGATACGCAGTATTTT. Protein product: CASTKTSDMTDTQYF.

V usage is TRBV6-5 and J usage is TRBJ2-1; D is unresolved. The CDR3 spans 11 residues. Trimming took off 6 bases at V and 10 bases at J, with 10 bases between the two ends. CDR1 and CDR2 from the germline V gene are MNHEY and SVGAGI. The CDR3 loop reads CASSDSWEQFF. As DNA, the CDR3 is TGTGCCAGCAGCGACTCATGGGAGCAGTTCTTC.

CDR3 residues: CASSTSGGSSYNEQFF. The DNA for the CDR3 is TGTGCCAGCAGCACGAGCGGGGGTAGCTCCTACAATGAGCAGTTCTTC. This chain joins TRBV6-5 and TRBJ2-1, with 8 nucleotides matching TRBD2. With V trimmed by 6 bases and J by 0 bases, 7 bases remained unmatched. Germline values: CDR1 MNHEY, CDR2 SVGAGI. This CDR3 region has 16 residues.

This rearrangement joins TRBV27 to TRBJ2-3; either TRBD1 or TRBD2 may supply D (6 bases each). Looked up from germline, CDR1 is MNHEY and CDR2 is SMNVEV (reference sequence). Trimming stripped 5 bases from V and 3 bases from J, with 21 bases between. The CDR3 length is 17 residues. CDR3 residues: CASSHRGLALGTDTQYF. The CDR3 region has the DNA TGTGCCAGCAGTCACCGGGGGCTAGCCCTAGGGACAGATACGCAGTATTTT.

This sequence joins TRBV3-1 and TRBJ1-1; 7 nucleotides match TRBD1. V shed 2 bases, J shed 4 bases, and the junction held 4 bases outside the gene matches. CDR3 length: 14 residues. Germline V gene data show CDR1 as LGHDT and CDR2 as YNNKEL (reference sequence). As DNA, the CDR3 is TGTGCCAGCAGCCAAAAAGGGGGCTTCACTGAAGCTTTCTTT. Protein sequence: CASSQKGGFTEAFF.

The chain employs TRBV4-1 and TRBJ1-3, with 9 nucleotides matching TRBD1. With V trimmed by 4 bases and J by 4 bases, 5 bases remained unmatched. Germline CDR1 MGHRA, CDR2 YSYEKL. The CDR3 has 15 amino acids. CDR3 region: CASSPDRGPGNTIYF. In nucleotides, the CDR3 is TGCGCCAGCAGCCCGGACAGGGGACCAGGAAACACCATATATTTT.

This clonotype was seen at least ten times. The gene calls are TRBV10-2 and TRBJ2-7; D unclear. The length of the CDR3 is 11 residues. Germline CDR1 is WSHSY and CDR2 is SAAADI. Trimming removed 2 bases from V and 7 bases from J, with 6 bases in between. CDR3 residues: CASSEGWEQYF. CDR3 in DNA: TGCGCCAGCAGTGAGGGTTGGGAGCAGTACTTC.